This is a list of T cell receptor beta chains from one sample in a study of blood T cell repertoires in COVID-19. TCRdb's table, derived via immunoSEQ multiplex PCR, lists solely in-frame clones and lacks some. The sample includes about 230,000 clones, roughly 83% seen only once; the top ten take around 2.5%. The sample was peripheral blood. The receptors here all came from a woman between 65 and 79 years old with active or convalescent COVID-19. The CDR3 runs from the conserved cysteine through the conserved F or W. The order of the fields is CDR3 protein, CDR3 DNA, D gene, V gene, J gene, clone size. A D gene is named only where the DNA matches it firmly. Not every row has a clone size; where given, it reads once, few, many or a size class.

CDR3: CASSFRDSSDTQYF
DNA: TGTGCCAGTAGTTTCCGGGACTCTTCGGATACGCAGTATTTT
D: NA
V: TRBV19
J: TRBJ2-3
size: NA

CDR3: CASRIWGDSPLHF
DNA: TGCGCCAGCCGGATTTGGGGGGATTCACCCCTCCACTTT
D: NA
V: TRBV5-1
J: TRBJ1-6
size: NA

CDR3: CASSPQTGNQETQYF
DNA: TGCGCCAGCAGCCCCCAGACAGGGAATCAAGAGACCCAGTACTTC
D: TRBD1
V: TRBV5-1
J: TRBJ2-5
size: NA

CDR3: CASSSWGQGGTGELFF
DNA: TGTGCCAGCAGCTCCTGGGGACAGGGAGGCACCGGGGAGCTGTTTTTT
D: TRBD1
V: TRBV27
J: TRBJ2-2
size: NA

CDR3: CASTTLSQENTEAFF
DNA: TGTGCCAGCACCACACTCTCGCAGGAGAACACTGAAGCTTTCTTT
D: NA
V: TRBV28
J: TRBJ1-1
size: NA

CDR3: CASSRDRDNSPLHF
DNA: TGTGCCAGCAGCCGGGACAGGGACAATTCACCCCTCCACTTT
D: TRBD1
V: TRBV7-9
J: TRBJ1-6
size: NA

CDR3: CASSLALAGGYGYTF
DNA: TGTGCCAGCAGTTTAGCCCTCGCCGGTGGCTATGGCTACACCTTC
D: NA
V: TRBV28
J: TRBJ1-2
size: NA

CDR3: CASSDLAGYNEQFF
DNA: TGTGCCAGCAGTGACCTAGCGGGGTACAATGAGCAGTTCTTC
D: TRBD2
V: TRBV2
J: TRBJ2-1
size: few

CDR3: CASSEGAVGEQYF
DNA: TGTGCCAGCAGTGAAGGGGCAGTTGGAGAGCAGTACTTC
D: NA
V: TRBV2
J: TRBJ2-7
size: NA

CDR3: CAVTGTGRTGELFF
DNA: TGTGCCGTTACCGGGACAGGGCGGACCGGGGAGCTGTTTTTT
D: TRBD1
V: TRBV19
J: TRBJ2-2
size: NA

CDR3: CASSQARGGYGYTF
DNA: TGCGCCAGCAGCCAAGCTAGGGGAGGCTATGGCTACACCTTC
D: NA
V: TRBV4-1
J: TRBJ1-2
size: few

CDR3: CASSQAPNDRGREKLFF
DNA: TGTGCCAGCAGCCAAGCACCCAATGACAGGGGGCGGGAAAAACTGTTTTTT
D: TRBD1
V: TRBV4-2
J: TRBJ1-4
size: NA

CDR3: CASSLGGEGGRNEQFF
DNA: TGTGCCAGCAGTTTAGGAGGCGAGGGAGGCCGGAATGAGCAGTTCTTC
D: NA
V: TRBV28
J: TRBJ2-1
size: NA

CDR3: CASSLRQGNTEAFF
DNA: TGTGCCAGCAGCTTACGACAGGGGAACACTGAAGCTTTCTTT
D: TRBD1
V: TRBV5-4
J: TRBJ1-1
size: NA

CDR3: CASSSTQGASAKLFF
DNA: TGTGCCAGCAGCTCCACACAGGGGGCTTCGGCTAAACTGTTTTTT
D: TRBD1
V: TRBV7-9
J: TRBJ1-4
size: NA

CDR3: CASSFMVGGNQPQHF
DNA: TGTGCCAGCAGTTTCATGGTAGGGGGCAATCAGCCCCAGCATTTT
D: NA
V: TRBV27
J: TRBJ1-5
size: NA

CDR3: CASSEYRSAGELFF
DNA: TGTGCCAGCAGTGAATATCGGAGCGCCGGGGAGCTGTTTTTT
D: NA
V: TRBV6-1
J: TRBJ2-2
size: NA

CDR3: CAWSVQGGNGYTF
DNA: TGTGCCTGGAGTGTACAGGGGGGGAATGGCTACACCTTC
D: TRBD1
V: TRBV30
J: TRBJ1-2
size: few

CDR3: CASSRNRAGNTEAFF
DNA: TGTGCCAGCAGTCGGAACAGGGCTGGGAACACTGAAGCTTTCTTT
D: NA
V: TRBV27
J: TRBJ1-1
size: NA

CDR3: CASSRPEGGTEAFF
DNA: TGCGCCAGCAGCCGCCCGGAGGGCGGAACTGAAGCTTTCTTT
D: NA
V: TRBV5-1
J: TRBJ1-1
size: NA